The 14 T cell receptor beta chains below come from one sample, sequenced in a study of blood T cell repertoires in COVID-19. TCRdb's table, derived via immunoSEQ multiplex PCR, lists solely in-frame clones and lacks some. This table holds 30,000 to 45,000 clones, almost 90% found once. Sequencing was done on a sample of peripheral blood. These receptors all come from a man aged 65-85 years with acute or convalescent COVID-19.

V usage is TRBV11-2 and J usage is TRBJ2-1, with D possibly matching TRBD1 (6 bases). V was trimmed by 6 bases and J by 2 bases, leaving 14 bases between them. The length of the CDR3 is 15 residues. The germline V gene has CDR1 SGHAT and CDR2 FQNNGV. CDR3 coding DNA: TGTGCCAGCAGTATAACGACAGGACCCTACAATGAGCAGTTCTTC. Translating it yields CASSITTGPYNEQFF.

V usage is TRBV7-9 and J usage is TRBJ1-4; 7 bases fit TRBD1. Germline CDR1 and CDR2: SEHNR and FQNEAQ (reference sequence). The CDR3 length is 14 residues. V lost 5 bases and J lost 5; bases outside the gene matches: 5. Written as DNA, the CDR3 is TGTGCCAGCAGCAGGGACAGCCGAAATGAAAAACTGTTTTTT. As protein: CASSRDSRNEKLFF.

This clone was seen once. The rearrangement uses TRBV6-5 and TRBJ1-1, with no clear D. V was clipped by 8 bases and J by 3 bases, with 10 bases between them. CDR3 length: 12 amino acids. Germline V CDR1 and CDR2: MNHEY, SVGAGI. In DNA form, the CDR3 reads TGTGCCAGCTCCCACTTTTACACTGAAGCTTTCTTT. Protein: CASSHFYTEAFF.

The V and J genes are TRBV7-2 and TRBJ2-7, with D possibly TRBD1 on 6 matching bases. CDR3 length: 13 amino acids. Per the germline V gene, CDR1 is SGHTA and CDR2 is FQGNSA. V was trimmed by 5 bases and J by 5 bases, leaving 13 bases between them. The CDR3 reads CASSLGQQNEQYF. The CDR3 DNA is TGTGCCAGCAGCCTTGGACAGCAGAACGAGCAGTACTTC.

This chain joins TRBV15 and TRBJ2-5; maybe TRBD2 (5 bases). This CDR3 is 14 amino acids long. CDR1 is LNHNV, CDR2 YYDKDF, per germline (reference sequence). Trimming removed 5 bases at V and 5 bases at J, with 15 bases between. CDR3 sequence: CATSEDPRGETQYF. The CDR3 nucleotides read TGTGCCACCAGCGAGGACCCTAGAGGGGAGACCCAGTACTTC.

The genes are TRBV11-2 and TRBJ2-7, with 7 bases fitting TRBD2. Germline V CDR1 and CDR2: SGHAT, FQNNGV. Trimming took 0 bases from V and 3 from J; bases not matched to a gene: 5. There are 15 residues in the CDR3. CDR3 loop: CASSLDLGDYYEQYF. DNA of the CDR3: TGTGCCAGCAGCTTAGATTTGGGGGACTACTACGAGCAGTACTTC.

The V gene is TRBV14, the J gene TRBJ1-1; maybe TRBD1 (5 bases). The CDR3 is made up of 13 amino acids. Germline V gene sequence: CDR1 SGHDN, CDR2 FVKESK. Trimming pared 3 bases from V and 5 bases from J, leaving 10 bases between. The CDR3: CASSQARGTEAFF. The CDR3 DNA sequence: TGTGCCAGCAGCCAGGCGCGGGGGACTGAAGCTTTCTTT.

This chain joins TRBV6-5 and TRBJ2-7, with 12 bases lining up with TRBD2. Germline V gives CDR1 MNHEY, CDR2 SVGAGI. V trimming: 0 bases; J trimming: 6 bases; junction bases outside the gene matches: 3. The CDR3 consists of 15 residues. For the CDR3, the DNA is TGTGCCAGCAGTTACTCGGGACTAGCGGGCTTCGAGCAGTACTTC. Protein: CASSYSGLAGFEQYF.

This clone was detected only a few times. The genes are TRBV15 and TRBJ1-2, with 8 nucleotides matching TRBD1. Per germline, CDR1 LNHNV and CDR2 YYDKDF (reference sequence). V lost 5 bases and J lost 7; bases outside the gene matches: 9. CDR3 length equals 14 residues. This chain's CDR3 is CATSGGQGIFGYTF. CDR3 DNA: TGTGCCACCAGCGGCGGACAGGGTATATTTGGCTACACCTTC.

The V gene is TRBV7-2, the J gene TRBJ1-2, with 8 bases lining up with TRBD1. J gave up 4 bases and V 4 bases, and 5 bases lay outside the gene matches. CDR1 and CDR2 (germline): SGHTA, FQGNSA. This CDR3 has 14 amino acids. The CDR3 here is CASSYLTGAYGYTF. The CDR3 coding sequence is TGTGCCAGCAGCTATTTGACAGGGGCCTATGGCTACACCTTC. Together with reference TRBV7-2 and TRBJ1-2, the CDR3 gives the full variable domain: GAGVSQSPSNKVTEKGKDVELRCDPISGHTALYWYRQSLGQGLEFLIYFQGNSAPDKSGLPSDRFSAERTGGSVSTLTIQRTQQEDSAVYLCASSYLTGAYGYTFGSGTRLTVV.

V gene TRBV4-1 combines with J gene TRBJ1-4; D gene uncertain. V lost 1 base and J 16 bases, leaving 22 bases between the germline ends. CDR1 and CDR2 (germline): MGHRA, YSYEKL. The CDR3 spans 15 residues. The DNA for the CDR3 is TGCGCCAGCAGCCAAGGGCCCCCGGGGAGAACAGTACAGTTTTTT. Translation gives CASSQGPPGRTVQFF.

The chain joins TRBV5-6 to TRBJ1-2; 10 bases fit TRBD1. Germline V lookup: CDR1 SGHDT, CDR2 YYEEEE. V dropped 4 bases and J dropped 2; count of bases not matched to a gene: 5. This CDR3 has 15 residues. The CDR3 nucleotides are TGTGCCAGCAGCCTGCCGGGACAGGGGAACTATGGCTACACCTTC. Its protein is CASSLPGQGNYGYTF.

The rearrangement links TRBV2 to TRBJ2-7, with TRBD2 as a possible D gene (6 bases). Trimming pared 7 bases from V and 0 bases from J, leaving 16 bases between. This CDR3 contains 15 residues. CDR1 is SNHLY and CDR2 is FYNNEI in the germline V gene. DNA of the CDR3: TGTGCCAGCACCGACCGGGGGATGGGCTCCTACGAGCAGTACTTC. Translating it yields CASTDRGMGSYEQYF.

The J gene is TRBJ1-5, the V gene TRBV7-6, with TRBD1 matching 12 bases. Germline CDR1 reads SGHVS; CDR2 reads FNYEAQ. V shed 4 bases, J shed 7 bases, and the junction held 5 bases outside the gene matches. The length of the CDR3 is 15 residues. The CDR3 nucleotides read TGTGCCAGCAGCTCCGGGACAGGGGGCTCCCAGCCCCAGCATTTT. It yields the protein CASSSGTGGSQPQHF.